This is a list of T cell receptor beta chains from one sample in a study of blood T cell repertoires in COVID-19. TCRdb's copy holds only in-frame clones and misses some; the assay was immunoSEQ multiplex PCR. The sample consists of 95,000 to 110,000 clones, about four fifths of them appearing once. Sequenced material: peripheral blood. Receptors were obtained from a man in his sixties or seventies with acute or convalescent COVID-19. CDR3s leave out the opening cysteine and the closing phenylalanine or tryptophan.

J | V | CDR3
TRBJ1-5 | TRBV19 | ASTRQGKDNQPQH
TRBJ2-1 | TRBV7-2 | ASSLLGAEQF
TRBJ2-1 | TRBV5-1 | ASSEGLAGGNEQF
TRBJ2-1 | TRBV5-1 | ASSLGGGRNNEQF
TRBJ2-5 | TRBV3-1/TRBV3-2 | ASSQAGSETQY
TRBJ1-3 | TRBV7-8 | ASSLQYSGNTIY
TRBJ1-1 | TRBV10-3 | AISDPGTGGSFNTEAF
TRBJ2-1 | TRBV20-1 | SASTGSYNEQF
TRBJ1-3 | TRBV2 | ASSGGLGSSGNTIY
TRBJ2-2 | TRBV5-1 | ASSLGDRDTGELF
TRBJ1-5 | TRBV3-1/TRBV3-2 | ASSQDPTGANQPQH
TRBJ1-3 | TRBV19 | ASTTPGQGFGNTIY
TRBJ2-1 | TRBV14 | ASSHERGTYNEQF
TRBJ2-2 | TRBV4-1 | ASSQEAGANTGELF
TRBJ2-3 | TRBV3-1/TRBV3-2 | ASSQGGGTDTQY
TRBJ1-1 | TRBV7-6 | ASSPGARGATEAF
TRBJ2-3 | TRBV7-6 | ASSSQGFSTDTQY
TRBJ2-6 | TRBV19 | ASRSFSNSGANVLT
TRBJ2-7 | TRBV4-2 | ASSPEAGKAYEQY
TRBJ2-1 | TRBV12-3/TRBV12-4 | ASSFSAYNEQF
TRBJ1-2 | TRBV5-1 | ASSPFGQDNYGYT
TRBJ2-1 | TRBV10-2 | ASSDASDDEQF